The clone carrying this T cell receptor beta chain was seen a few times. Its antigen is as yet unknown. The CDR3 contains 15 residues. Trimming shortened V by 1 base and J by 1 base, and 10 bases separated the two germline ends. CDR1 SGHVS and CDR2 FQNEAQ come from the germline V gene. The entry originates in a study of CD8+CD57+ T cells in acquired aplastic anemia. Whole-study findings and limits: Between the patient and control groups, CD8+ Simpson's diversity did not differ significantly.

For CDR3 and TCR beta VDJ profiling, genomic DNA was the template used. MiXCR, run by TCRdb on the reads, gives a single entry per CDR3 protein. This table holds 200,000 to 250,000 distinct CDR3 sequences, more than 55% found once. Whoever was chosen for sequencing had shown CD8+CD57+ cell expansion by flow cytometry. The rearrangement joins TRBV7-8 to TRBJ2-5; maybe TRBD2 (5 bases). The material sequenced was sorted CD4+, CD8+, or CD8+CD57+ T cells (not recorded which) from PBMCs. The receptor was derived from a human donor with aplastic anemia. The CDR3 region is CASSLVATAQETQYF. The CDR3 DNA reads as TGTGCCAGCAGCTTAGTAGCGACCGCCCAAGAGACCCAGTACTTC. The full variable domain, rest sourced from reference TRBV7-8 and TRBJ2-5, is GAGVSQSPRYKVAKRGQDVALRCDPISGHVSLFWYQQALGQGPEFLTYFQNEAQLDKSGLPSDRFFAERPEGSVSTLKIQRTQQEDSAVYLCASSLVATAQETQYFGPGTRLLVL.